This is a list of T cell receptor beta chains from one sample in a study of response to subunit inactivated influenza vaccine. TCRdb itself ran the RT-PCR reads through MiXCR, one entry per CDR3 protein. The sample carries approximately 310,000 distinct CDR3 sequences, around a fifth recorded once. Sequenced here: PBMCs from blood, sampled approximately 20 months after vaccination. Receptor source: a man in his fifties or sixties who received an inactivated influenza vaccine. The CDR3 runs from the conserved cysteine through the conserved F or W. The D gene is left open where the match is weak. Expanded clones get a size class; other rows say once, few or many, or leave the size out.

v_call: TRBV29-1; j_call: TRBJ1-1; clone_size: few; d_call: NA; cdr3_nt: TGCAGCGTTGAAGATCAAGGTGCGGTGGCTGAAGCTTTCTTT; cdr3_aa: CSVEDQGAVAEAFF
v_call: TRBV18; j_call: TRBJ2-1; clone_size: once; d_call: NA; cdr3_nt: TGTGCCAGCTCACCCTTGGGGGGAGCATACAATGAGCAGTTCTTC; cdr3_aa: CASSPLGGAYNEQFF
v_call: TRBV10-3; j_call: TRBJ2-2; clone_size: NA; d_call: TRBD2; cdr3_nt: TGTGCCATCAGTGAACTAGCGGAGAACACCGGGGAGCTGTTTTTT; cdr3_aa: CAISELAENTGELFF
v_call: TRBV5-6; j_call: TRBJ1-1; clone_size: few; d_call: NA; cdr3_nt: TGTGCCAGCAGCTTGCTTCAGGGACTGAACACTGAAGCTTTCTTT; cdr3_aa: CASSLLQGLNTEAFF
v_call: TRBV6-6; j_call: TRBJ2-3; clone_size: NA; d_call: NA; cdr3_nt: TGTGCCAGCAGTCTGACTAGAAATACGCAGTATTTT; cdr3_aa: CASSLTRNTQYF
v_call: TRBV18; j_call: TRBJ1-1; clone_size: NA; d_call: NA; cdr3_nt: TGTGCCAGCTCACCTCTCGCGACGAACACTGAAGCTTTCTTT; cdr3_aa: CASSPLATNTEAFF
v_call: TRBV28; j_call: TRBJ1-2; clone_size: NA; d_call: TRBD1; cdr3_nt: TGTGCCAGCACGGACCATACCGGGACAGGGGCCGGCTACACCTTC; cdr3_aa: CASTDHTGTGAGYTF
v_call: TRBV12-3/TRBV12-4; j_call: TRBJ1-6; clone_size: few; d_call: TRBD1; cdr3_nt: TGTGCCAGCAGTCGAGTCGGGACAGGGGGACTTTGGAATTCACCCCTCCACTTT; cdr3_aa: CASSRVGTGGLWNSPLHF
v_call: TRBV28; j_call: TRBJ2-7; clone_size: NA; d_call: TRBD2; cdr3_nt: TGTGCCAGCTCGGCGGGAGCCCTTGACGAGCAGTACTTC; cdr3_aa: CASSAGALDEQYF
v_call: TRBV20-1; j_call: TRBJ2-7; clone_size: NA; d_call: TRBD2; cdr3_nt: TGCAGTACCCACCCGGGACTAGTTAGCTACGAGCAGTACTTC; cdr3_aa: CSTHPGLVSYEQYF
v_call: TRBV6-1; j_call: TRBJ1-6; clone_size: many; d_call: NA; cdr3_nt: TGTGCCAGCAGACCGGGATTAAATAATTCACCCCTCCACTTT; cdr3_aa: CASRPGLNNSPLHF